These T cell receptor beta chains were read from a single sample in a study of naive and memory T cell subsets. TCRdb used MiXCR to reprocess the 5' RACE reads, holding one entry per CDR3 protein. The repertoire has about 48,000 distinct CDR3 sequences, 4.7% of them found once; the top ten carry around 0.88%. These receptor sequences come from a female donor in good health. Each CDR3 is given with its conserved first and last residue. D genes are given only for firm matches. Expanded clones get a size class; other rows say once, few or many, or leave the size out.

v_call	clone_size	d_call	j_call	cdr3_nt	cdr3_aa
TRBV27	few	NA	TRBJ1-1	TGTGCCAGCAGTTCCCCTCCTGGGGGGGGGAACACTGAAGCTTTCTTT	CASSSPPGGGNTEAFF
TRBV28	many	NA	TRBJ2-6	TGTGCCAGCAGTCTCAGAGCAGGGGATTCAGCTGGGGCCAACGTCCTGACTTTC	CASSLRAGDSAGANVLTF
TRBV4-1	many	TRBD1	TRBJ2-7	TGCGCCAGCAGACAACCGGGACAGGGCTACGAGCAGTACTTC	CASRQPGQGYEQYF
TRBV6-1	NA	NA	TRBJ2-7	TGTGCCAGCAGTCCCCGCGGTCCCTACGAGCAGTACTTC	CASSPRGPYEQYF
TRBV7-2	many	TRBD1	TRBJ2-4	TGTGCCAGCAGCTTCTCCCTGACAGGGAGAGACATTCAGTACTTC	CASSFSLTGRDIQYF
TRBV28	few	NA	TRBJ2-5	TGTGCCAGCACCCTTGGGGGGGCCGGCCAAGAGACCCAGTACTTC	CASTLGGAGQETQYF
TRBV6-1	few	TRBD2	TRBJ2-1	TGTGCCAGCAAGGGACTAGGGGCCTACAATGAGCAGTTCTTC	CASKGLGAYNEQFF
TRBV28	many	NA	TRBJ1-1	TGTGCCAGCGCTCCGATCCCGAACACTGAAGCTTTCTTT	CASAPIPNTEAFF
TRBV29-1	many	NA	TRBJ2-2	TGCAGCGTTGAAGGAGTCGGTAAAACCGGGGAGCTGTTTTTT	CSVEGVGKTGELFF
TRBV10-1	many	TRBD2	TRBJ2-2	TGCGCCAGTGATTATGGACTAGCTGATAACACCGGGGAGCTGTTTTTT	CASDYGLADNTGELFF
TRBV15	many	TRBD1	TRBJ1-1	TGTGCCACCAGCAGACCGGACAGGAGAAACACTGAAGCTTTCTTT	CATSRPDRRNTEAFF
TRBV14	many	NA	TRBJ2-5	TGTGCCAGCAGCCAAGATAGAAGGGGCAAAGAGACCCAGTACTTC	CASSQDRRGKETQYF
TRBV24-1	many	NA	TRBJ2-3	TGTGCCACCAGTGGCGAACTAGCCCGTGGCACAGATACGCAGTATTTT	CATSGELARGTDTQYF
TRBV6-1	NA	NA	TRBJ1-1	TGTGCCAGCCCCTTAGGGGGTGACACTGAAGCTTTCTTT	CASPLGGDTEAFF
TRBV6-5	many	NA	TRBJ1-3	TGTGCCAGCACCTCGGACGCCCTCTCTGGAAACACCATATATTTT	CASTSDALSGNTIYF
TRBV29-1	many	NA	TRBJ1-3	TGCAGCGTTGTCCTGAGGGGGTTGGGAAACACCATATATTTT	CSVVLRGLGNTIYF
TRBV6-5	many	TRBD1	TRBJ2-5	TGTGCCAGTACCCGACAGGGTCTTATTGAGACCCAGTACTTC	CASTRQGLIETQYF
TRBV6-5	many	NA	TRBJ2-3	TGTGCCAGCAGTTACGCCCCCTGGCCTGGAGATACGCAGTATTTT	CASSYAPWPGDTQYF
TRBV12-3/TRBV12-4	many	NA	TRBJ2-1	TGTGCCAGCAGGTCGCCCGCTTATTATGAGCAGTTCTTC	CASRSPAYYEQFF
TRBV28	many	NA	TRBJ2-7	TGTGCCAGCAGTTTGACAGAATCCTACGAGCAGTACTTC	CASSLTESYEQYF
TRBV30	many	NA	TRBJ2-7	TGTGCCTGGAGTCTCCTCTACGAGCAGTACTTC	CAWSLLYEQYF
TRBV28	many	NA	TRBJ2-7	TGTGCCAGCAGTCCCCAGACGAGGGTCGACGAGCAGTACTTC	CASSPQTRVDEQYF
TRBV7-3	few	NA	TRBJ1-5	TGTGCCAGCAGCTTCCCGGGTCAGCCCCAGCATTTT	CASSFPGQPQHF
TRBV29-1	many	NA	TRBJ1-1	TGCAGCGTTGAACCGAACACTGAAGCTTTCTTT	CSVEPNTEAFF
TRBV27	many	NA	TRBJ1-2	TGTGCCAGCAGTCCGTCGGGGCGGGTTGGCTACACCTTC	CASSPSGRVGYTF
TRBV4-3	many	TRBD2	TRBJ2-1	TGCGCCAGCAGCCATAGTCCGGGAGGACCTACCTACAATGAGCAGTTCTTC	CASSHSPGGPTYNEQFF
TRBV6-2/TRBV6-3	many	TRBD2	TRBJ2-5	TGTGCCAGCAGTTTCGGACGACTAGCGGGAAAAAAAGAGACCCAGTACTTC	CASSFGRLAGKKETQYF
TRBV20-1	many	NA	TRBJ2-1	TGCAGTGCGGGCCGATACCCCATTAAGGGGCTCTCGATCTCCTACAATGAGCAGTTCTTC	CSAGRYPIKGLSISYNEQFF
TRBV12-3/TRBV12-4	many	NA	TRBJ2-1	TGTGCCAGCAGTCTAAGAGGGGGGAATGAGCAGTTCTTC	CASSLRGGNEQFF
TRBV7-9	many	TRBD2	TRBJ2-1	TGTGCCAGCTACACCCACCGCTACAGGACTAGCGTTAACAATGAGCAGTTCTTC	CASYTHRYRTSVNNEQFF
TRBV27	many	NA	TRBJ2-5	TGTGCCAGCAGTTTATCCACACGCCAAGAGACCCAGTACTTC	CASSLSTRQETQYF
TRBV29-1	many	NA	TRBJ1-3	TGCAGCGTTGAGAGGGTTACTGGAAACACCATATATTTT	CSVERVTGNTIYF
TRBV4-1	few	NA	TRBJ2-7	TGCGCCAGCAGCCAATTACGGCGTTCCTACGAGCAGTACTTC	CASSQLRRSYEQYF
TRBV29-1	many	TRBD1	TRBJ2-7	TGCAGCGTTGCAGCGGCGGGACAGGGGCGCTACGAGCAGTACTTC	CSVAAAGQGRYEQYF
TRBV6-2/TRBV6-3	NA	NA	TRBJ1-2	TGTGCCAGCACTCCAGGATACTATGGCGACACCTTC	CASTPGYYGDTF
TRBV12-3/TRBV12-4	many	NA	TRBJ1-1	TGTGCCAGCTCCCTTCGACGGGGTGAAGCTTTCTTT	CASSLRRGEAFF
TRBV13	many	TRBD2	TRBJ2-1	TGTGCCAGCAGCCAAAGACTAGCCCACAATGAGCAGTTCTTC	CASSQRLAHNEQFF
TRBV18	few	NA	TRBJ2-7	TGTGCCAGCTCACCACCGACATGTTCCTACGAGCAGTACTTC	CASSPPTCSYEQYF
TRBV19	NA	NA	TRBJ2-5	TGTGCCAGTAGTATCTCGGAGACCCAGTACTTC	CASSISETQYF
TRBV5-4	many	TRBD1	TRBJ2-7	TGTGCCAGCAGCCTCCCGGGACAGGGTTTCCGCGAGCAGTACTTC	CASSLPGQGFREQYF
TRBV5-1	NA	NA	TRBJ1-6	TGCGCCAGCAGCCCACAGGCAGGGTCCTATAATTCACCCCTCCACTTT	CASSPQAGSYNSPLHF
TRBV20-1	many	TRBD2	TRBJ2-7	TGCAGTGCTACGGGGACTAGCACCCGGTACGAGCAGTACTTC	CSATGTSTRYEQYF